This T cell receptor (beta chain) emerged from a study of OX40 agonist ivuxolimab in advanced cancers. V lost 7 bases, J lost 4 bases, and 6 bases stayed unmatched. Germline V lookup: CDR1 SEHNR, CDR2 FQNEAQ (reference sequence). This CDR3 region has 14 residues. TCRdb's copy holds only in-frame clones and misses some; the assay was immunoSEQ multiplex PCR. The table records about 48,000 clones, 80% to 90% of them present only once. The sequence was obtained from an adult with an advanced solid tumor such as melanoma, head and neck, liver or kidney cancer. The chain is built from TRBV7-9 and TRBJ2-2, with TRBD2 matching over 7 bases. Sequencing was performed on CD4+ or CD8+ T cells sorted from blood, taken in a trial of the OX40 agonist ivuxolimab. The CDR3 DNA is TGTGCCAGCACCCGGGGGGAAGGCACCGGGGAGCTGTTTTTT. This gives the protein CASTRGEGTGELFF.